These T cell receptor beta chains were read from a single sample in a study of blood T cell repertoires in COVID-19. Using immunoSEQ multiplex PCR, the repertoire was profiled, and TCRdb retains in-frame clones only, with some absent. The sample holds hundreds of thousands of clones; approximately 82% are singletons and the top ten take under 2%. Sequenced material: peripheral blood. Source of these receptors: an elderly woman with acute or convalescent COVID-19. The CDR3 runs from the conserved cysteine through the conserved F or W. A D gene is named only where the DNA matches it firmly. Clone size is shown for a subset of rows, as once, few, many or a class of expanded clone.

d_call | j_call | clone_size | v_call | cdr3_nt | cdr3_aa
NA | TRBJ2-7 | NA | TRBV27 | TGTGCCAGCAGGACCCTGACAGATTTCTACGAGCAGTACTTC | CASRTLTDFYEQYF
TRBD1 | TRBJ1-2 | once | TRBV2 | TGTGCCAGCAGGGTAACGCAGGGGGCTTTTGGCTACACCTTC | CASRVTQGAFGYTF
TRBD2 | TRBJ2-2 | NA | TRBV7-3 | TGTGCCAGCAGCCCCCAGGGACTAGGGAACACCGGGGAGCTGTTTTTT | CASSPQGLGNTGELFF
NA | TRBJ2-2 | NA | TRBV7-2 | TGTGCCAGCAGCTTAGTTCCTTTAAACACCGGGGAGCTGTTTTTT | CASSLVPLNTGELFF
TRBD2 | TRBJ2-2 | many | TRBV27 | TGTGCCAGCAGTCCAAGGACTAGCGGGGGAACCGGGGAGCTGTTTTTT | CASSPRTSGGTGELFF
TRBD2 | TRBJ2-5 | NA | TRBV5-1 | TGCGCCAGCAGCGCTACTAGCGTCCGGGAGACCCAGTACTTC | CASSATSVRETQYF
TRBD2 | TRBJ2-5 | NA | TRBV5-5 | TGTGCCAGCAGCTTGGCGTACAGGGGGGCGGCTAGCGGGAGAGGAGAGACCCAGTACTTC | CASSLAYRGAASGRGETQYF
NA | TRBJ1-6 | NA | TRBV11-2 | TGTGCCAGCAGCTTAGTTCGGGGGCACCGGGAGGCCCTCCACTTT | CASSLVRGHREALHF
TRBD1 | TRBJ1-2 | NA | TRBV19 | TGTGCCAGTAGTTTAACAGGGGCCGAATTGTATGGCTACACCTTC | CASSLTGAELYGYTF
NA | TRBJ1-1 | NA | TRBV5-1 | TGCGCCAGCAGCGTCTCGTCTAACACTGAAGCTTTCTTT | CASSVSSNTEAFF
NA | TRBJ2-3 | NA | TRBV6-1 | TGTGCCAGCAGTGTATCCAGGGGGACTAGCACAGATACGCAGTATTTT | CASSVSRGTSTDTQYF
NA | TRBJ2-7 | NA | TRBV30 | TGTGCCTGGAGTGTACACTACGAGCAGTACTTC | CAWSVHYEQYF
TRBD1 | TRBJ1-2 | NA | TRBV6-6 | TGTGCCAGCAGCGAGACAGGGAATGGGGACTATGGCTACACCTTC | CASSETGNGDYGYTF
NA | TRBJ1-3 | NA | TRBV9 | TGTGCCAGCAGCGCCACCAGTGGAAACACCATATATTTT | CASSATSGNTIYF
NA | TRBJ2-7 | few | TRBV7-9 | TGTGCCAGCAGCTTATCGGTCGGGGACTTAGCCTACGAGCAGTACTTC | CASSLSVGDLAYEQYF
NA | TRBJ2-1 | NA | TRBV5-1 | TGCGCCAGCAGCCCTGGTGGAGGTCGACAAGGATACAATGAGCAGTTCTTC | CASSPGGGRQGYNEQFF
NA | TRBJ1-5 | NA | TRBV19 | TGTGCCAGTAGTATCCCCGACAGCCATTATCAGCCCCAGCATTTT | CASSIPDSHYQPQHF
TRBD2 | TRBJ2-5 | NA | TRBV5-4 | TGTGCCAGCAGCTTGGGCGGGAGCCAAGAGACCCAGTACTTC | CASSLGGSQETQYF
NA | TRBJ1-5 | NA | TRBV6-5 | TGTGCCAGCGGGGGGGGCAATCAGCCCCAGCATTTT | CASGGGNQPQHF
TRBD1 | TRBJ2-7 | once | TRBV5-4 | TGTGCCAGCAGCTTGGGGGACAGGGCTCGGGAGCAGTACTTC | CASSLGDRAREQYF
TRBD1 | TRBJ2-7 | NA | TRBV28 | TGTGCCAGCAGTCGGGCGGGACAGGGAGACTACGAGCAGTACTTC | CASSRAGQGDYEQYF
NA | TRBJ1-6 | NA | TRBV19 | TGTGCCAGTAGTCCGCTGACGGGGGGCGGTTATTCACCCCTCCACTTT | CASSPLTGGGYSPLHF
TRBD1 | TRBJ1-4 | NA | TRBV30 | TGTGCCTGGAGTGAACAGGGGACAGAAAAACTGTTTTTT | CAWSEQGTEKLFF
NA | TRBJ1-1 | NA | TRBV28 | TGTGCCAGCAGCGACCCAGGGAAGGGGTCGAACACTGAAGCTTTCTTT | CASSDPGKGSNTEAFF
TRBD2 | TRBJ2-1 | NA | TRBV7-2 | TGTGCCAGCAGCTTAGGAGCGGGAGGGAAGTCCTACAATGAGCAGTTCTTC | CASSLGAGGKSYNEQFF
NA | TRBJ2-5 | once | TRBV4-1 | TGCGCCAGCAGCCCTATAGAAAGATCAGGGGGGCAAGAGACCCAGTACTTC | CASSPIERSGGQETQYF
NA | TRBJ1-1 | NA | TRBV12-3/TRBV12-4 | TGTGCCAGCGGTGAGGGGGTAGGGTTTTCTTTCTTT | CASGEGVGFSFF
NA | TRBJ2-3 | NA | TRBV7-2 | TGTGCCAGCAGCCCGACTATGAGCACAGATACGCAGTATTTT | CASSPTMSTDTQYF
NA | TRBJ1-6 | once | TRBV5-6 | TGTGCCAGCAGCCGTAATTCACCCCTCCACTTT | CASSRNSPLHF
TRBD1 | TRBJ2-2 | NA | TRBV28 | TGTGCCAGCGGCGGGACAGGGGGCAACGCCGGGGAGCTGTTTTTT | CASGGTGGNAGELFF
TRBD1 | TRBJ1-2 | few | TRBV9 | TGTGCCAGCAGCGCGGGACAGGGACTCCACTATGGCTACACCTTC | CASSAGQGLHYGYTF
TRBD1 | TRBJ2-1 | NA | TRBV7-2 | TGTGCCAGCAGCTTAGTGGGGACAGGCTCCTACAATGAGCAGTTCTTC | CASSLVGTGSYNEQFF
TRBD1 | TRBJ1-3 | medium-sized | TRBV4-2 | TGTGCCAGCAGCTCCAGGGGGGCTGGAAACACCATATATTTT | CASSSRGAGNTIYF
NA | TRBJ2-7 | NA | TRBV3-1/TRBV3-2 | TGTGCCAGCAGCCAAGAATCAGGGAAAGGCTTCGAGCAGTACTTC | CASSQESGKGFEQYF
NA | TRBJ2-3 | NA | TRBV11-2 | TGTGCCAGCAGCTTACAGCCCAGGTCTAGCACAGATACGCAGTATTTT | CASSLQPRSSTDTQYF
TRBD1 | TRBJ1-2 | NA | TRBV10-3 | TGTGCCATCAGTTCTATAGCGAACAGGGGCGGATTAGGCTACACCTTC | CAISSIANRGGLGYTF
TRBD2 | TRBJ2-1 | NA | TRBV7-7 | TGTGCCAGCAGCCCCCACAGCGGGGGCTCAAATGAGCAGTTCTTC | CASSPHSGGSNEQFF
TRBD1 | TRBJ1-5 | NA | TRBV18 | TGTGCCAGCTCAACCGCGACAGGGGGCACTCAGCCCCAGCATTTT | CASSTATGGTQPQHF
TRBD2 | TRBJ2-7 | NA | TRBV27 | TGTGCCAGCGCCCCGAGCGGGGTGGTCTACGAGCAGTACTTC | CASAPSGVVYEQYF
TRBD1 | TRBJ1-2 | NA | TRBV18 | TGTGCCAGCTCACCACCGTACAGGGGGCGTGGCTACACCTTC | CASSPPYRGRGYTF
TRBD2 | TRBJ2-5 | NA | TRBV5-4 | TGTGCCAGCAGCTTACGGGCGGGGGGAATAAAGGAGACCCAGTACTTC | CASSLRAGGIKETQYF
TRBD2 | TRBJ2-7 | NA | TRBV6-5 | TGTGCCAGCAGTTACGGATCTAGCGGGAGTCGGGAGCAGTACTTC | CASSYGSSGSREQYF
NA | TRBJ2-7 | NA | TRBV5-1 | TGCGCCAGCAGCTTGGCAGGACAGCCCTACGAGCAGTACTTC | CASSLAGQPYEQYF
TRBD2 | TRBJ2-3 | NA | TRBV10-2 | TGCGCCAGCAGTGAAAACGGGAGGGGCACAGATACGCAGTATTTT | CASSENGRGTDTQYF
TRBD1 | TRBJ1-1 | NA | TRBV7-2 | TGTGCCAGCAGCTTAATGACAGGGGGCATGAACACTGAAGCTTTCTTT | CASSLMTGGMNTEAFF
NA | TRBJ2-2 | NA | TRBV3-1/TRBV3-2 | TGTGCCAGCAGCCAAGTAAACGGGGAGCTGTTTTTT | CASSQVNGELFF
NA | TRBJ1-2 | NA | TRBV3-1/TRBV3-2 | TGTGCCAGCAGCCTCTACGGGGGGGAGGCCACCTTC | CASSLYGGEATF